This T cell receptor beta chain emerged from a study of shared clonotypes between healthy human individuals. Trimming left V 0 bases short and J 4 bases short, with 8 bases between. Germline CDR1 SGDLS, CDR2 YYNGEE. The CDR3 has 14 amino acids. Study outcomes and limitations: When compared with the clonotypes that were shared by all four sorted-subset donors, the non-shared clonotypes turned out to have lower generation probabilities. The study's rarefaction showed incomplete sorted-subset sequencing despite large depth.

All donors were healthy HIV-negative adults lacking recent acute infections or vaccinations. CD45RA+ naive and CD45RA-negative memory subsets were separated from CD4+ cells. Method: immunoSEQ multiplex PCR; TCRdb's copy keeps in-frame clones and lacks some. The table lists 2 million to 2.5 million clones, more than 80% of them singletons. Details on this clone: Its antigen is unknown.

V and J are TRBV9 and TRBJ2-4; the D gene is possibly TRBD1 (6 bases). The sequence came from a man aged 18 to 29 in good health. Some clones in this sample may be carry-over from other donors' samples. The sequenced material came from naive CD4+ T cells from PBMCs. As for subset: CD45RA+ positively selected. The CDR3 DNA reads as TGTGCCAGCAGCGTAGGTCAGGGGAAAAACATTCAGTACTTC. Amino acid sequence: CASSVGQGKNIQYF.